This T cell receptor beta chain was identified in a study of blood T cell dynamics during melanoma immunotherapy. Measured with immunoSEQ multiplex PCR; TCRdb has only the in-frame clones, and not every one. Among 20,000 to 30,000 clones, around 88% were seen once, and the ten largest hold roughly 4.8%. The sample's time point: pre-treatment baseline. Patients with prior systemic cancer treatment, concomitant immunosuppressants, or other active malignancies were excluded. There are 13 residues in the CDR3. CDR1 and CDR2 from the germline V gene are SGHVS and FNYEAQ. Trimming took 5 bases from V and 4 from J, leaving 11 bases between them.

The rearrangement joins TRBV7-6 to TRBJ1-2; the D is unclear. The input for sequencing was blood, taken from a patient treated with checkpoint blockade. The sequence was obtained from a human donor with melanoma. The CDR3 DNA follows: TGTGCCAGCAGCCTAGAGTGGGGCTATGGCTACACCTTC. This codes for CASSLEWGYGYTF.